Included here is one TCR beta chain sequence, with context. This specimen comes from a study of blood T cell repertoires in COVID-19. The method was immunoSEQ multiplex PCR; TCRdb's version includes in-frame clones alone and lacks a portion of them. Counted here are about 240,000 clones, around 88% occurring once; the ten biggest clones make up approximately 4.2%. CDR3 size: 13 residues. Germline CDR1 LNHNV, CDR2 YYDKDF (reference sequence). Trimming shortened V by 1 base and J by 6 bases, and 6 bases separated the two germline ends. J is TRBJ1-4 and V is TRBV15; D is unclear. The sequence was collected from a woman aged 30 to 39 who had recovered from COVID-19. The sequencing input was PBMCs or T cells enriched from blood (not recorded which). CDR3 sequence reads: CATSRALYEKLFF. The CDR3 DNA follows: TGTGCCACCAGCAGAGCTTTATATGAAAAACTGTTTTTT. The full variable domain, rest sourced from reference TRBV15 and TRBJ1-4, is DAMVIQNPRYQVTQFGKPVTLSCSQTLNHNVMYWYQQKSSQAPKLLFHYYDKDFNNEADTPDNFQSRRPNTSFCFLDIRSPGLGDTAMYLCATSRALYEKLFFGSGTQLSVL.